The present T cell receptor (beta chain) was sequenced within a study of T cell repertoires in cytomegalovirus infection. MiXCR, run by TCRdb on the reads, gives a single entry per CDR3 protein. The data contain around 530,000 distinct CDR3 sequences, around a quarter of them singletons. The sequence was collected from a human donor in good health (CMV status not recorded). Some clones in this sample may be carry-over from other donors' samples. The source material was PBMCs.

In nucleotides, the CDR3 is TGTGCCAGCAGTTTGGGCCAAGGGGCCAACACTGAAGCTTTCTTT. Its protein product is CASSLGQGANTEAFF. The gene calls are TRBV12-3 or TRBV12-4 and TRBJ1-1; possible D gene TRBD1, 5 bases. CDR3 length: 15 amino acids. Trimming cost V 3 bases and J 2 bases, with 13 bases left between them.